This T cell receptor beta chain was identified during a study of T cells in Graves' hyperthyroidism and ophthalmopathy (dated by TCRdb to about 2019). For the wider study: Peripheral blood was sampled at the time of initial diagnosis, prior to any treatment. The roughly 100 discovery patients were randomly divided into training and test sets at a 7:3 ratio. Whether ophthalmopathy could be predicted prospectively was tested in an independent validation cohort made up of some 20 hyperthyroidism patients plus 17 patients who later progressed to ophthalmopathy. To identify TCR V-J signatures that set the groups apart, the researchers used a discovery cohort of 90 to 100 patients, made up of under 50 with Graves' ophthalmopathy and 57 with stable Graves' hyperthyroidism. According to the paper, TCR Vbeta CDR3 sequencing was carried out on roughly 130 peripheral blood samples, which came from more than 40 ophthalmopathy, about 75 hyperthyroidism and about 17 progressor patients. Thyroid tissue and blood T-cell repertoires from about six Graves' hyperthyroidism patients were also compared in the study. After blood sampling, hyperthyroidism patients were treated with methimazole at a starting dose of 30 mg daily, and ophthalmopathy patients were treated with high-dose intravenous methylprednisolone.

The paper as a whole reports these results and caveats: In validation, progression to ophthalmopathy was predicted by the model with 70.59% sensitivity and under 85% specificity, a median of 6.5 months before onset. Most expanded thyroid clonotypes (frequency above 0.001) were also detected in blood, a finding suggesting that blood repertoires may reflect thyroid immune responses. In cross-validation, a model built on a 13 V-J signature told ophthalmopathy apart from stable hyperthyroidism with approximately 90% sensitivity and about 81% specificity, and in testing the same model reached 80%/75%. No statistical method was used to set the sample size in advance, and investigators knew the group allocation.

V loses 0 bases at its end and J loses 2 bases; junction bases beyond the gene matches: 4. Reading from cysteine to phenylalanine, the CDR3 counts 17 amino acids. CDR3 DNA is the only sequence kept; it has 51 bases, read in frame from the first base. CDR1 and CDR2 were assigned from the germline V gene as LGHNA and YNFKEQ. This clonotype has only a few counts. Its recognized antigen is unknown. Nothing much larger sits one base from this clone, and base qualities are not available. Ophthalmopathy patients had moderately to severely active disease, with a Clinical Activity Score of 3 or more, a NOSPECS grade of 4 or more, and a disease duration of less than 3 months. Exclusion was applied to patients with uncontrolled infections, other autoimmune diseases, pregnancy or lactation. Diagnoses were established on the basis of clinical symptoms, serum thyroxine and TRAb, thyroid ultrasound, and orbital computed tomography. Ficoll-Paque density gradient centrifugation was used to isolate PBMCs from around 10 ml of fresh peripheral blood. Trizol reagent was used to extract total RNA, and RNA quality was then checked on an Agilent 2100 Bioanalyzer.

TCR beta CDR3 regions were amplified from RNA transcripts. The first round of RT-PCR for the TCR CDR3 was performed with the HTBI primer set and the Qiagen OneStep RT-PCR kit. Libraries were constructed in a second round of multiplex PCR, after which size selection and purification were performed. Paired-end sequencing of the libraries was performed with 100 bp reads on an Illumina HiSeq2000. In the paper's pipeline: SOAPnuke was used to process the raw data, with reads discarded if the reads contained adapters or uncalled bases, had a mean Phred below 15, or lacked an exact constant-primer or identifier match. High-quality paired reads were merged using COPE v1.2.5, and each unique nucleotide sequence was defined as a clonotype. MiTCR v1.1 was used to align clonotypes to the IMGT TRBV, TRBD and TRBJ reference segments. The analysis included only V-J combinations with a frequency above 0.0001, which together covered around 99% of the repertoires. A TCS score was defined as the ratio between F50 (clonal expansion) and ExV (chaos), using BLOSUM62-based TCRdist between CDR3 peptides within each V-J. Welch's t-statistics and random forest reduced 500 to 650 V-J features to 13, which were used in a naive Bayes classifier (R e1071). The public sequencing data were trimmed at Q25 with fastp and processed into clonotypes with MiXCR by TCRdb, which kept only in-frame beta chains. Each entry merges the rows of one CDR3 protein and shows their most common DNA and genes. The V and J calls here are based on TCRdb, not the publication. The sample contains about 530,000 distinct CDR3 sequences, about 15% of them found a single time. The ten largest account for approximately 18% of the sample.

This clonotype was obtained from a woman aged 18 to 35 with Graves' ophthalmopathy. The chain was built from TRBV4-2 and TRBJ2-2; 9 middle bases align to TRBD2. Sample: blood. CDR3 reads: CASSQDRAGGNTGELFF. The nucleotide sequence reads TGTGCCAGCAGCCAAGATAGAGCGGGAGGTAACACCGGGGAGCTGTTTTTT.